The 9 T cell receptor beta chains below all came from one sample that was sequenced in a study of T cell responses to AZD1222 COVID-19 vaccine. Clones were read by immunoSEQ multiplex PCR, and TCRdb kept only the in-frame ones, dropping some. The data show 150,000 to 200,000 clones, with around 88% seen just once and approximately 10% held by the top ten. The sequencing here drew on peripheral blood, taken 28 days after the second AZD1222 dose. These TCRs come from an adult who received the AZD1222 COVID-19 vaccine.

The chain joins TRBV7-2 to TRBJ1-6, with 7 bases fitting TRBD1. The CDR3 contains 14 residues. The germline CDR1 and CDR2 sequences are SGHTA and FQGNSA. V trimming: 4 bases; J trimming: 7 bases; junction bases outside the gene matches: 4. CDR3 amino acids: CASSWDSLNSPLHF. The CDR3 DNA follows: TGTGCCAGCAGCTGGGACAGCCTAAATTCACCCCTCCACTTT.

V usage is TRBV10-3 and J usage is TRBJ1-5, with 7 bases aligning to TRBD1. Per germline, CDR1 ENHRY and CDR2 SYGVKD. The CDR3 is made up of 14 amino acids. The ends lost 6 bases at V and 0 bases at J; junction bases unmatched: 2. In nucleotides, the CDR3 is TGTGCCATCAGCAGACAGGGTAGCAATCAGCCCCAGCATTTT. Protein product: CAISRQGSNQPQHF.

This chain links TRBV6-5 with TRBJ2-6; D ambiguous. The germline V and J ends were trimmed by 6 bases and 0 bases, with 9 bases remaining between them. From germline, CDR1 is MNHEY and CDR2 SVGAGI. The CDR3 runs to 15 residues. The CDR3 region has the DNA TGTGCCAGCAGGACCTTTAACTCTGGGGCCAACGTCCTGACTTTC. Its protein product is CASRTFNSGANVLTF.

This chain uses TRBV6-5 with TRBJ1-4; 10 bases map to TRBD1. CDR3 size: 15 residues. Germline CDR1 reads MNHEY; CDR2 reads SVGAGI. Unmatched junction bases numbered 1, after V lost 0 bases and J lost 6 bases. CDR3 coding DNA: TGTGCCAGCAGTTACTCCGGGACAGGGGATGAAAAACTGTTTTTT. This encodes CASSYSGTGDEKLFF.

This clone was counted a single time. The rearrangement joins TRBV5-8 to TRBJ2-5; the D call may be TRBD1 or TRBD2 (6 bases each). The V end lost 7 bases, the J end lost 0 bases, and 16 bases lay between the germline ends. The germline V gene encodes CDR1 SGHTS and CDR2 YDEGEE. The CDR3 loop spans 15 amino acids. The CDR3 sequence is CASGKGGTYQETQYF. For the CDR3, the DNA is TGTGCCAGCGGGAAGGGGGGAACGTACCAAGAGACCCAGTACTTC.

The chain has TRBV3-1 (or the pseudogene TRBV3-2) and TRBJ1-1; 7 bases line up with TRBD1. CDR1 is LGHDT and CDR2 is YNNKEL in the germline V gene (reference sequence). V gave up 0 bases and J gave up 8 bases; unmatched junction bases: 6. This CDR3 comprises 14 residues. This CDR3 is CASSQDRTGEEAFF. CDR3 nucleotides: TGTGCCAGCAGCCAAGATCGAACAGGGGAGGAAGCTTTCTTT.

This sequence joins TRBV7-9 and TRBJ2-5; 9 bases line up with TRBD2. The CDR3 totals 15 residues. Trimming cost V 0 bases and J 1 base; bases outside gene matches: 0. Germline-derived CDR1 and CDR2 are SEHNR and FQNEAQ (reference sequence). In DNA, the CDR3 is TGTGCCAGCAGCTTAGCAGCGGGGGGCCAAGAGACCCAGTACTTC. Protein sequence: CASSLAAGGQETQYF.

This clone occurred once. The chain recombines TRBV5-1 with TRBJ2-6; possible D gene TRBD1, 6 bases. This CDR3 region has 15 residues. CDR1 is SGHRS, CDR2 YFSETQ, per germline. V dropped 3 bases and J dropped 1 base, with 8 bases sitting between them. Written as DNA, the CDR3 is TGCGCCAGCAGCTCTACAGGGTCTGGGGCCAACGTCCTGACTTTC. It specifies CASSSTGSGANVLTF.

The V and J genes are TRBV9 and TRBJ1-2; TRBD1 might be the D (6 bases). This CDR3 spans 14 amino acids. Per the germline V gene, CDR1 is SGDLS and CDR2 is YYNGEE. V lost 0 bases and J lost 5, with 11 bases in between. The CDR3 here is CASSVDFQGYGYTF. CDR3 DNA: TGTGCCAGCAGCGTAGATTTCCAGGGGTATGGCTACACCTTC.